The text below deals with one TCR beta chain. Its antigen is unidentified. Primers: 60 Vbeta forward and 13 Jbeta reverse. Per the study methods: It was a later analysis that counted around 85 million unique TCR beta chains, of which approximately 11 million were shared. Clones were read by immunoSEQ multiplex PCR, and TCRdb kept only the in-frame ones, dropping some. That table gives V, J and clone size, and the DNA gave D and trimming. In the table there are just over 95,000 clones, around four fifths of which are singletons. This sample is drawn from a study of cytomegalovirus exposure and HLA in healthy donors. On the study more broadly: From HLA-typed donors, an early data release held tens of millions of unique TCRs. The study placed 80% to 90% of its approximately 400 genotyped donors in the Caucasian-associated ancestry cluster. Whole-study results and caveats: A missense DCLRE1C variant was associated with V- and J-gene trimming of TCR beta chains in a later analysis, and an independent cohort replicated the association.

Trimming removed 0 bases from V and 0 bases from J, with 9 bases in between. Germline V lookup: CDR1 MNHGY, CDR2 SVAAGI. The CDR3 length is 16 residues. The sample taken for sequencing was PBMCs. J is TRBJ2-1 and V is TRBV6-9, with D possibly TRBD2 on 5 matching bases. This TCR was sampled from a woman in her forties in good health and CMV-seropositive. The CDR3 DNA sequence: TGTGCCAGCAGTTATTCTAGCGCCCTCTCCTACAATGAGCAGTTCTTC. As protein: CASSYSSALSYNEQFF.